The sample holds one count of the clone carrying this TCR beta chain. Its antigen is unidentified. TCRdb keeps only in-frame clones here, not all; method: immunoSEQ multiplex PCR. The sample lists 48,000 or so clones; approximately 84% were seen once. Systemic immunosuppression or autoimmune disease history was grounds to exclude patients. Per germline, CDR1 MDHEN and CDR2 SYDVKM. Trimming removed 6 bases at V and 5 bases at J, with 16 bases between. This CDR3 comprises 15 residues. The record originates from a study of OX40 agonist ivuxolimab in advanced cancers. Background on the study: The patients received ivuxolimab by intravenous route every 2 weeks at 0.01 to 10 mg/kg. General study findings and limits: Among the lowest levels of clonal expansion were found in partial responders at 0.1-3.0 mg/kg.

The TCR comes from an adult with an advanced solid tumor such as melanoma, head and neck, liver or kidney cancer. The material sequenced was CD4+ or CD8+ T cells sorted from blood, taken in a trial of the OX40 agonist ivuxolimab. V gene TRBV28 combines with J gene TRBJ2-2; D may correspond to TRBD1 or TRBD2 (5 bases each). The CDR3 is CASSEGQDLTGELFF. The CDR3 coding sequence is TGTGCCAGCAGCGAGGGGCAGGATTTGACCGGGGAGCTGTTTTTT.